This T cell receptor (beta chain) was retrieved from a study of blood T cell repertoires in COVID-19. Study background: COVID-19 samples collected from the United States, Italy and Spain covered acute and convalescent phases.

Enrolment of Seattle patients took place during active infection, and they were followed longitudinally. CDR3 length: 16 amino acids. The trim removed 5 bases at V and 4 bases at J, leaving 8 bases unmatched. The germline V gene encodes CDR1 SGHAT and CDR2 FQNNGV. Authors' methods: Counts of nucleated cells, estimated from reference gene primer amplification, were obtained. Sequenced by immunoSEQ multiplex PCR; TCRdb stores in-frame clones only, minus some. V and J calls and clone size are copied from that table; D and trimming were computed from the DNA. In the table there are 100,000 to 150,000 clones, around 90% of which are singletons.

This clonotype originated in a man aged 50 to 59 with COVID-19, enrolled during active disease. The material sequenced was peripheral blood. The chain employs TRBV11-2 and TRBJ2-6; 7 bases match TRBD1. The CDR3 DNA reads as TGTGCCAGCAGCCCCTTTGAGGGGGCGGGGGCCAACGTCCTGACTTTC. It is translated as CASSPFEGAGANVLTF.